The rows below give T cell receptor beta chains drawn from one sample of a study of T cells in Graves' hyperthyroidism and ophthalmopathy. TCRdb re-called the multiplex PCR reads through MiXCR, storing one row per CDR3 protein. The sample lists 200,000 or so distinct CDR3 sequences; approximately 16% were seen once. Sequencing used blood. The receptors derive from a woman in her forties or fifties with Graves' hyperthyroidism. Each CDR3 is given with its conserved first and last residue. A D gene is named only where the DNA matches it firmly. Size is stated for part of the rows, as once, few or many counts, or as a class when the clone is expanded.

TRBV7-8	NA	NA	TRBJ1-2	CASSLAMMGGGIGYTF	TGTGCCAGCAGCTTAGCGATGATGGGAGGGGGGATTGGCTACACCTTC
TRBV6-5	many	NA	TRBJ1-5	CASSYAGGQPQHF	TGTGCCAGCAGTTACGCTGGGGGGCAGCCCCAGCATTTT
TRBV19	few	NA	TRBJ2-1	CASSTILSLNEQFF	TGTGCCAGTAGTACCATTCTATCTCTTAATGAGCAGTTCTTC
TRBV27	many	NA	TRBJ2-7	CATRASGVSYEQYF	TGTGCCACCCGCGCCTCGGGAGTTAGTTACGAGCAGTACTTC
TRBV5-1	NA	NA	TRBJ2-5	CASARSGTAEETQYF	TGCGCCAGCGCCCGAAGCGGGACAGCTGAAGAGACCCAGTACTTC
TRBV20-1	many	TRBD1	TRBJ2-5	CSASPGQKIQETQYF	TGCAGTGCTAGCCCGGGACAGAAAATCCAAGAGACCCAGTACTTC
TRBV5-1	few	NA	TRBJ2-1	CASSRTQGSSIEQFF	TGCGCCAGCAGCCGTACTCAGGGGTCTAGTATCGAGCAGTTCTTC
TRBV3-1	many	TRBD2	TRBJ2-1	CASSQQEGTRLPNEQFF	TGTGCCAGCAGCCAGCAGGAGGGGACTAGACTACCTAATGAGCAGTTCTTC
TRBV20-1	many	TRBD1	TRBJ1-1	CSASKGQNEAFF	TGCAGTGCTAGTAAGGGACAGAATGAAGCTTTCTTT
TRBV11-1	many	NA	TRBJ2-2	CASSQEGGVNTGELFF	TGTGCCAGCAGCCAAGAGGGAGGTGTGAACACCGGGGAGCTGTTTTTT
TRBV29-1	few	NA	TRBJ2-7	CSVDSGVDFTYEQYF	TGCAGCGTTGATAGTGGGGTAGATTTTACCTACGAGCAGTACTTC
TRBV20-1	many	NA	TRBJ1-1	CSAKTANTEAFF	TGCAGTGCCAAGACAGCGAACACTGAAGCTTTCTTT
TRBV20-1	many	TRBD1	TRBJ2-7	CSAPTGGISYEQYF	TGCAGTGCTCCGACAGGGGGCATCTCCTACGAGCAGTACTTC
TRBV2	NA	NA	TRBJ2-1	CASSEVYEQFF	TGTGCCAGCAGTGAAGTATATGAGCAGTTCTTC
TRBV13	many	TRBD2	TRBJ2-7	CASSPYSGNEQYF	TGTGCCAGCAGCCCATATAGCGGGAACGAGCAGTACTTC
TRBV20-1	many	TRBD2	TRBJ2-1	CSASGTSGNENEQFF	TGCAGTGCTAGCGGGACTAGCGGGAATGAAAATGAGCAGTTCTTC
TRBV4-2	few	TRBD1	TRBJ2-5	CASSQVTGQETQYF	TGTGCCAGCAGCCAAGTGACAGGGCAAGAGACCCAGTACTTC
TRBV7-6	NA	TRBD1	TRBJ1-1	CASSPGQGMNTEAFF	TGTGCCAGCAGCCCCGGACAGGGAATGAACACTGAAGCTTTCTTT
TRBV4-1	NA	TRBD1	TRBJ1-4	CASSQDGTGGEKLFF	TGCGCCAGCAGCCAAGATGGGACAGGGGGCGAAAAACTGTTTTTT
TRBV7-9	many	TRBD1	TRBJ1-1	CVSKGDSDSAFF	TGCGTTTCCAAGGGGGACAGCGATTCTGCTTTCTTT
TRBV3-1	many	TRBD2	TRBJ2-3	CASSQARGSMDTQYF	TGTGCCAGCAGCCAAGCTCGCGGGAGTATGGATACGCAGTATTTT
TRBV6-1	many	NA	TRBJ1-6	CASSEVANSPLHF	TGTGCCAGCAGTGAAGTAGCGAATTCACCCCTCCACTTT
TRBV6-1	few	NA	TRBJ2-2	CASSEGRWRTGELFF	TGTGCCAGCAGTGAAGGACGTTGGCGCACCGGGGAACTGTTTTTT
TRBV12-3/TRBV12-4	NA	TRBD2	TRBJ2-1	CASSRPGGGGGEQFF	TGTGCCAGCAGTCGCCCCGGGGGCGGGGGGGGAGAGCAGTTCTTC
TRBV6-1	once	NA	TRBJ2-2	CANTLGTRAGELFF	TGTGCCAACACCCTAGGGACCAGGGCCGGGGAGCTGTTTTTT
TRBV6-1	NA	TRBD1	TRBJ1-2	CASRQGTGGAGGYTF	TGTGCCAGCAGGCAAGGGACAGGGGGCGCGGGTGGCTACACCTTC
TRBV4-2	NA	NA	TRBJ1-6	CASSQDGQANSPLHF	TGTGCCAGCAGCCAAGACGGCCAGGCTAATTCACCCCTCCACTTT
TRBV20-1	NA	NA	TRBJ1-5	CSARRGGSNQPQHF	TGCAGTGCTAGACGAGGAGGTAGCAATCAGCCCCAGCATTTT
TRBV13	many	NA	TRBJ2-1	CASSLGGSAYNEQFF	TGTGCCAGCAGCTTAGGTGGTAGCGCCTACAATGAGCAGTTCTTC
TRBV12-5	NA	NA	TRBJ2-3	CASAPGSLDTQYF	TGTGCTAGTGCCCCCGGGAGTTTAGATACGCAGTATTTT
TRBV19	NA	NA	TRBJ1-1	CASSTRLQDLNTEAFF	TGTGCCAGTAGTACCCGCCTCCAGGACCTGAACACTGAAGCTTTCTTT
TRBV5-6	NA	NA	TRBJ1-5	CASSNDSVLNQPQHF	TGTGCCAGCAGTAATGACAGCGTGCTAAATCAGCCCCAGCATTTT
TRBV7-9	many	NA	TRBJ2-5	CASSLSGLETQYF	TGTGCCAGCAGCTTAAGCGGGTTGGAGACCCAGTACTTC
TRBV20-1	NA	TRBD2	TRBJ2-1	CSARGISGSRTYNEQFF	TGCAGTGCTAGAGGGATTAGCGGGAGTAGGACCTACAATGAGCAGTTCTTC
TRBV7-2	NA	NA	TRBJ2-2	CASRSDRKSTGELFF	TGTGCCAGCAGATCCGACAGAAAATCAACCGGGGAGCTGTTTTTT
TRBV28	few	TRBD1	TRBJ2-1	CASSTLTGNEQFF	TGTGCCAGCAGTACCTTGACAGGGAATGAGCAGTTCTTC
TRBV18	many	NA	TRBJ2-5	CASSPSPQETQYF	TGTGCCAGCTCACCATCACCCCAAGAGACCCAGTACTTC
TRBV6-9	few	NA	TRBJ1-2	CASSYVAGRGYAF	TGTGCCAGCAGTTACGTGGCCGGGCGTGGCTACGCCTTC
TRBV3-1	NA	TRBD1	TRBJ2-1	CASSPRTGGRNEQFF	TGTGCCAGCAGCCCTCGGACAGGGGGCAGGAATGAGCAGTTCTTC
TRBV5-1	NA	NA	TRBJ1-2	CASSPFPGTMDGYTF	TGCGCCAGCAGCCCTTTCCCCGGGACAATGGATGGCTACACCTTC
TRBV3-1	NA	TRBD2	TRBJ2-7	CASSLSGRGVYEQYF	TGTGCCAGCAGCCTTAGCGGGAGAGGGGTTTACGAGCAGTACTTC
TRBV28	many	TRBD2	TRBJ2-1	CAIQTSGGYNEQFF	TGTGCCATCCAGACTAGCGGGGGTTACAATGAGCAGTTCTTC
TRBV5-1	NA	NA	TRBJ2-5	CASSLAQPQETQYF	TGCGCCAGCAGCTTGGCACAGCCCCAAGAGACCCAGTACTTC
TRBV2	once	NA	TRBJ2-5	CASSGQFAQETQYF	TGTGCCAGCAGCGGACAGTTTGCCCAAGAGACCCAGTACTTC
TRBV29-1	many	TRBD2	TRBJ2-7	CSVEGAPAGGATEQYF	TGCAGCGTTGAAGGGGCCCCAGCGGGAGGAGCCACCGAGCAGTACTTC
TRBV28	many	NA	TRBJ1-2	CASRSAPVGYYGYTF	TGTGCCAGCAGGTCAGCCCCGGTTGGGTACTATGGCTACACCTTC
TRBV5-1	NA	TRBD2	TRBJ2-1	CASSSEGRLAHNEQFF	TGCGCCAGCAGCTCGGAGGGGAGACTAGCCCACAATGAGCAGTTCTTC